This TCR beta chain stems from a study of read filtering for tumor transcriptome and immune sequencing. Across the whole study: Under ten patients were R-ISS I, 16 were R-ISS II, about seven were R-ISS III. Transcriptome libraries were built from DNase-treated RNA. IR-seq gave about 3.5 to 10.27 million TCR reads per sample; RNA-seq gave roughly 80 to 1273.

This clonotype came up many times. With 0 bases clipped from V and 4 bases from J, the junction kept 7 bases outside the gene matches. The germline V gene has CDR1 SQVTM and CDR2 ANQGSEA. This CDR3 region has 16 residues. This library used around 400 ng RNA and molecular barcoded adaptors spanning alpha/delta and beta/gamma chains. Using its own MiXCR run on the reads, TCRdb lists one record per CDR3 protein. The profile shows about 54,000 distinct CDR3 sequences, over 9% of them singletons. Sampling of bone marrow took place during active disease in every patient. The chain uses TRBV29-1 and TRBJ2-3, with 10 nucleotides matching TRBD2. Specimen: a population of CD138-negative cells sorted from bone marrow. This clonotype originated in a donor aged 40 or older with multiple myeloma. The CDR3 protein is CSVEDLPSGGADTQYF. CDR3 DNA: TGCAGCGTTGAAGATCTCCCTAGCGGGGGAGCAGATACGCAGTATTTT.